This T cell receptor (beta chain) came from a study of CD8 T cells in ankylosing spondylitis. General study points: Disease-linked clones were reportedly significantly enriched in matched ankylosing spondylitis synovial fluid. Disease-associated clones were CD8+ and fairly uncommon in peripheral blood. Ankylosing spondylitis blood seemed to carry a telltale TCR beta motif made of about 8 highly homologous variants.

CDR3 length: 14 residues. Germline values: CDR1 SEHNR, CDR2 FQNEAQ (reference sequence). The V segment lost 6 bases and the J segment 8 bases; nucleotides outside the gene matches: 9. This clonotype occurred a few times. Its antigen is still unknown. Researchers built TCR beta libraries using quantitative 5'-RACE with molecular barcodes. TCRdb re-derived calls from the 5' RACE reads in MiXCR, one entry per CDR3 protein. Of around 150,000 distinct CDR3 sequences listed, around 16% are singletons. This chain uses TRBV7-9 with TRBJ2-1, with 8 bases matching TRBD2. The TCR originated in a male donor with ankylosing spondylitis or in good health (not recorded which). Sequenced: blood, either unsorted or a sorted T cell fraction (not recorded which). CDR3 in amino acids: CASRSRAGEDEQFF. CDR3 DNA: TGTGCCAGCAGATCAAGAGCGGGAGAGGATGAGCAGTTCTTC.